The clone carrying this TCR beta chain was seen only a few times. Profiled with immunoSEQ multiplex PCR; TCRdb holds only in-frame clones, not every one. The table has under 250,000 clones, roughly nine tenths seen once. This record comes from a study of blood T cell repertoires in COVID-19. Study summary: The study drew acute and convalescent COVID-19 samples from the United States, Italy and Spain. Sources were T cells, B-cell-depleted T cells, or PBMCs; the material itself was cDNA or gDNA.

After removal of 3 bases from V and 0 bases from J, the junction contained 4 bases not matched to a gene. The CDR3 is made up of 17 amino acids. Germline loops: CDR1 SGHDT, CDR2 YYEEEE. The cohort comprised adults aged about 18 to 100 years residing in about two dozen US areas. Clinical history as reported by participants underpinned cohort assignment. V is TRBV5-6 and J is TRBJ2-1; 12 bases line up with TRBD2. The TCR originated in a woman under 30 in a cohort exposed to, infected with or recovered from COVID-19 (not recorded which). Material for sequencing was PBMCs or T cells enriched from blood (not recorded which). The CDR3 DNA sequence: TGTGCCAGCAGCTGGACTAGCGGGGTTAGCTCCTACAATGAGCAGTTCTTC. Its translation: CASSWTSGVSSYNEQFF.